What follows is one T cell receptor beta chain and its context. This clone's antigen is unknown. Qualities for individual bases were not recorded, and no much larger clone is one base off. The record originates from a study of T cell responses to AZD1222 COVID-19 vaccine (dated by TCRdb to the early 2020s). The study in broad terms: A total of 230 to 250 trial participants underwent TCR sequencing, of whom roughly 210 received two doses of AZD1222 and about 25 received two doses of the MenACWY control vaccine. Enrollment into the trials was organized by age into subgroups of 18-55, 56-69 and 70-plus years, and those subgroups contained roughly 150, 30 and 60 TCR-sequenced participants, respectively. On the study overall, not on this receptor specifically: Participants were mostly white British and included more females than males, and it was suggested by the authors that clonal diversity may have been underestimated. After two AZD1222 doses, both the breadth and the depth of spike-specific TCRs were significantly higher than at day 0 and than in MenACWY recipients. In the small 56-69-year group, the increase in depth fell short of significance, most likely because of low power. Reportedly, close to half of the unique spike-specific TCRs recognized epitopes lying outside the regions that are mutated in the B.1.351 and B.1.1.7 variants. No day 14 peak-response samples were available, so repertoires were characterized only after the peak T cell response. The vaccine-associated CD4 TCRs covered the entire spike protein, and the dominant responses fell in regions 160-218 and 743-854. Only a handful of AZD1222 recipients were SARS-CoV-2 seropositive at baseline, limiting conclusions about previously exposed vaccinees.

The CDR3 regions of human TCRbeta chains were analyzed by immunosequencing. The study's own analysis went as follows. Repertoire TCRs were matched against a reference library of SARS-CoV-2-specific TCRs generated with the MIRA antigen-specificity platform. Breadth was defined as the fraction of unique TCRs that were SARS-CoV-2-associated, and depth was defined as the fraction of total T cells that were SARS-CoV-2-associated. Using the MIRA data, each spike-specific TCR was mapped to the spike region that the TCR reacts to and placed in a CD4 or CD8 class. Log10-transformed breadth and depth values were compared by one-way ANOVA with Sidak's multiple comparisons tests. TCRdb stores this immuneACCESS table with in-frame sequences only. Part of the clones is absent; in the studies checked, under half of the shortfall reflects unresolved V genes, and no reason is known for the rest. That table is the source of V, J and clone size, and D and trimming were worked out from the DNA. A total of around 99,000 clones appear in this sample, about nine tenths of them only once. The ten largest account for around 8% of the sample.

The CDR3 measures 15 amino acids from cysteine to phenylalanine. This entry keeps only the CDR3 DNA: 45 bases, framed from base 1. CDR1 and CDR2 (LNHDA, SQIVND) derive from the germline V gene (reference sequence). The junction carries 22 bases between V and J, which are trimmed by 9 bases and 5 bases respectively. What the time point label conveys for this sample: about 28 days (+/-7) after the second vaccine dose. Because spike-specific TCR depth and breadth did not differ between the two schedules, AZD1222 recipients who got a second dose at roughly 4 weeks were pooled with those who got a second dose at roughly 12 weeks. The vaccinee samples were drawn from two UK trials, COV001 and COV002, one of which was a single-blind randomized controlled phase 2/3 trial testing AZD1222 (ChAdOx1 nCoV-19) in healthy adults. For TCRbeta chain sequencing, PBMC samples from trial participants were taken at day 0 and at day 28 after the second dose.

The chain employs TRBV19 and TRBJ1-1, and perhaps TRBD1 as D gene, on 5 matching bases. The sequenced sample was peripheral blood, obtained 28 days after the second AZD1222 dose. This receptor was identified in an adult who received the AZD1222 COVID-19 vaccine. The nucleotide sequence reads TGTGCCAGCCGGGACCCAGGGAGCATTCGGACTGAAGCTTTCTTT. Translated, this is CASRDPGSIRTEAFF.